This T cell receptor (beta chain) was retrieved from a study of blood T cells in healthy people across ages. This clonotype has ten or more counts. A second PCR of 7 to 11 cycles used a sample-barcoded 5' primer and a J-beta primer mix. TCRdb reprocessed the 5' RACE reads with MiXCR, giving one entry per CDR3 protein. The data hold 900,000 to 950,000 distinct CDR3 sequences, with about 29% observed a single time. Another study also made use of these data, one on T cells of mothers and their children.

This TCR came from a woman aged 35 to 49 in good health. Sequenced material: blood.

The CDR3 protein is CASSYDPYNEQFF. The CDR3, as DNA: TGTGCCAGCAGTTACGACCCTTACAATGAGCAGTTCTTC. V usage is TRBV6-5 and J usage is TRBJ2-1; D is ambiguous. V dropped 2 bases and J dropped 4 bases, with 6 bases sitting between them. Per the germline V gene, CDR1 is MNHEY and CDR2 is SVGAGI. This CDR3 region has 13 residues.